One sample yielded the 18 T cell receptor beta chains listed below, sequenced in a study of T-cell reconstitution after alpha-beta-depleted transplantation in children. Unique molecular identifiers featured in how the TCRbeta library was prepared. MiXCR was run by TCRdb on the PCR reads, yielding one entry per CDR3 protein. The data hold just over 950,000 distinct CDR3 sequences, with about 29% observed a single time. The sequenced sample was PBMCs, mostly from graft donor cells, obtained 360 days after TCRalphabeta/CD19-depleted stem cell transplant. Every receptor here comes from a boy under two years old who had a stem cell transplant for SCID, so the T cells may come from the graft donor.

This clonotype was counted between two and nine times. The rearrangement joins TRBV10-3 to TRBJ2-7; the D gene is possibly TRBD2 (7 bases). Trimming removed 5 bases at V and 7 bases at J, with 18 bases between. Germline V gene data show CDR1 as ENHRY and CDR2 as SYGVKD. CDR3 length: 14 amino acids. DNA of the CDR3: TGTGCCATCAGTACCGCGGGGGCCTGGGGTGAGCAGTACTTC. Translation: CAISTAGAWGEQYF.

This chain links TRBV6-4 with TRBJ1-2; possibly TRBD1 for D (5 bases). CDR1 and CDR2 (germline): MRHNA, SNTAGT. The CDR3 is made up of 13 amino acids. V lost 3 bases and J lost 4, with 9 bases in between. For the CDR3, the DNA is TGTGCCAGCAGTGAGGGACGGTCCTATGGCTACACCTTC. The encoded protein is CASSEGRSYGYTF.

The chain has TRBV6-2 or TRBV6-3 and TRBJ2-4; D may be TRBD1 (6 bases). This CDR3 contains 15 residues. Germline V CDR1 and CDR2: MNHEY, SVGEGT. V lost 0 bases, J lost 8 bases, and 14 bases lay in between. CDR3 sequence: CASSYSGQGTDIQYF. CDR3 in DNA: TGTGCCAGCAGTTACTCTGGGCAGGGGACGGACATTCAGTACTTC.

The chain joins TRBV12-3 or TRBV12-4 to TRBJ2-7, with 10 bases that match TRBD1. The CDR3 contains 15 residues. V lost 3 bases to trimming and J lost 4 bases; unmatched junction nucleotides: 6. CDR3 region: CASSFKGTGAYEQYF. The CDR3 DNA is TGTGCCAGCAGTTTCAAGGGGACAGGGGCTTACGAGCAGTACTTC.

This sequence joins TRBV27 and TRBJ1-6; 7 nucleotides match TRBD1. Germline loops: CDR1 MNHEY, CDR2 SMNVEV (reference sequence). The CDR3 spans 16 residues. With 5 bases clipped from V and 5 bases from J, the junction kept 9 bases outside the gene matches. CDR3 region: CASSIQGGANNSPLHF. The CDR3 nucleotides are TGTGCCAGCAGTATCCAAGGGGGCGCTAATAATTCACCCCTCCACTTT.

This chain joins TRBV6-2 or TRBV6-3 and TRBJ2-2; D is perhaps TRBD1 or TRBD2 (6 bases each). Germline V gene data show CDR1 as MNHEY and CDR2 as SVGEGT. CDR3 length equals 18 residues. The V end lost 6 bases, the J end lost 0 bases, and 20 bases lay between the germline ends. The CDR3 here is CASSWASHREANTGELFF. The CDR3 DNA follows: TGTGCCAGCAGCTGGGCCTCCCACAGGGAGGCGAACACCGGGGAGCTGTTTTTT.

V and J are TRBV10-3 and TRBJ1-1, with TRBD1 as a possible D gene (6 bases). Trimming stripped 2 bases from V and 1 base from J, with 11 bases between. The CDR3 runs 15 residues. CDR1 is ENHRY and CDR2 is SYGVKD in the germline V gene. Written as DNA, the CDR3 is TGTGCCATCAGTGAGCTACAGGGATGGAACACTGAAGCTTTCTTT. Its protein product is CAISELQGWNTEAFF.

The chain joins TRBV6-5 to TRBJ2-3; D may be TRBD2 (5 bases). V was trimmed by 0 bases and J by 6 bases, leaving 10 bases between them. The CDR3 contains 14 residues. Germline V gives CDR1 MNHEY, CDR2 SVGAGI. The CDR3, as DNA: TGTGCCAGCAGTTACTCGAACGGGATCGATACGCAGTATTTT. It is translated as CASSYSNGIDTQYF.

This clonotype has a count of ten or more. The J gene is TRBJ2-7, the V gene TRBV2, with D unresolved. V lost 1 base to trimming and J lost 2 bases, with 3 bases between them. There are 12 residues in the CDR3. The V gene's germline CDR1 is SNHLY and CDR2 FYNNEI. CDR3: CASSEGPYEQYF. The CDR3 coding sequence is TGTGCCAGCAGTGAAGGACCCTACGAGCAGTACTTC.

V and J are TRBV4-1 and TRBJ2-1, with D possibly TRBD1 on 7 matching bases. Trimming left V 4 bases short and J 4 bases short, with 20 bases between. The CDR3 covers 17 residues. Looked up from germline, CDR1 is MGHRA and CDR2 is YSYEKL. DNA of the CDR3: TGCGCCAGCAGCCTCACCCAGGGGGGACAGACATACAATGAGCAGTTCTTC. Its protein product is CASSLTQGGQTYNEQFF.

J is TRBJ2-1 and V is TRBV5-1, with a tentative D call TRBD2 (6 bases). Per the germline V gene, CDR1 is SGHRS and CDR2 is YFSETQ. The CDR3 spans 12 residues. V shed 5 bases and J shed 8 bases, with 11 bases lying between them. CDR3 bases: TGCGCCAGCAGTGCCCCGGGGGATGAGCAGTTCTTC. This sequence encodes CASSAPGDEQFF.

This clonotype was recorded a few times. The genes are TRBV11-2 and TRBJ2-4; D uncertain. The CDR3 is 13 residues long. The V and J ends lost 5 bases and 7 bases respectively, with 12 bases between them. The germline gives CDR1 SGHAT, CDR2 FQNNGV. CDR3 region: CASSRVLVNIQYF. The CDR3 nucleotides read TGTGCCAGCAGCCGGGTTTTAGTGAACATTCAGTACTTC.

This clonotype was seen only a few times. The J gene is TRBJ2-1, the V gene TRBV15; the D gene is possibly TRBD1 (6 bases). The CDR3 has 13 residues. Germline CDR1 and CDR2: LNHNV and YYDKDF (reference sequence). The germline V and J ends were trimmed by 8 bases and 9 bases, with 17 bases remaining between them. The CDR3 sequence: CATARGNRVEQFF. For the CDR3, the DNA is TGTGCCACCGCTAGGGGGAATAGGGTTGAGCAGTTCTTC.

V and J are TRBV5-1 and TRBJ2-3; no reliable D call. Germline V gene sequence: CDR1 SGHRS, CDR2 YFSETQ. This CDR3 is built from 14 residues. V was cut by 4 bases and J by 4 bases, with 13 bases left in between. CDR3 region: CASSQNPGPDTQYF. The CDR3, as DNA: TGCGCCAGCAGCCAGAACCCCGGCCCAGATACGCAGTATTTT.

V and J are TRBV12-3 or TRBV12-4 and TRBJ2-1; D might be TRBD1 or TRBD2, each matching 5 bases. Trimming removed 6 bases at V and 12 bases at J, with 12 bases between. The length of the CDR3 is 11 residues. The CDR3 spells CASSTGTSQFF. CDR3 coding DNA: TGTGCCAGCAGCACCGGGACCTCGCAGTTCTTC.

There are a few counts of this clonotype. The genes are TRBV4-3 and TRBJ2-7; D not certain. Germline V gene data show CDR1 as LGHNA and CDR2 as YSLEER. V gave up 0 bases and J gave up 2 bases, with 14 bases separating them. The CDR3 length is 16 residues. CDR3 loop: CASSQDLNSLPYEQYF. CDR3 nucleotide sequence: TGCGCCAGCAGCCAAGATTTAAACAGCCTTCCCTACGAGCAGTACTTC.

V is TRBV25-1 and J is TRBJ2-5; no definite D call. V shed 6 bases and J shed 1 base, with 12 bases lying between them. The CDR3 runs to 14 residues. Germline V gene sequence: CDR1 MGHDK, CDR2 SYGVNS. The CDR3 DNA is TGTGCCAGCAGCCCCTGGGCCTCCCAAGAGACCCAGTACTTC. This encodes CASSPWASQETQYF.

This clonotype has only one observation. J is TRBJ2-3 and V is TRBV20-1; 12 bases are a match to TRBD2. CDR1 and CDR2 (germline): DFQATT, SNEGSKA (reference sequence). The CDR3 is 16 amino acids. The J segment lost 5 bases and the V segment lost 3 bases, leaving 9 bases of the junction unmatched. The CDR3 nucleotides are TGCAGTGCTAGTTCGGGTCCGGGACTAGCGGGAGATACGCAGTATTTT. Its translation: CSASSGPGLAGDTQYF.